The rows below give T cell receptor beta chains drawn from one sample of a study of T-cell memory formation after mild COVID-19. One entry per CDR3 protein, called by TCRdb with MiXCR from the 5' RACE reads. Of roughly 400,000 distinct CDR3 sequences in the sample, roughly a quarter were seen once. Sequencing input: PBMCs or a T cell subset sorted from them (not recorded which). The receptors here all came from an adult woman who had mild COVID-19 (a few samples of this study predate the infection). Cell type and time point are not known. Each CDR3 is given with its conserved first and last residue. D genes are given only for firm matches. Clone size is given for some rows only: seen once, a few or many times, or a class if the clone is expanded.

clone_size: -; j_call: TRBJ2-4; d_call: TRBD1; v_call: TRBV4-2; cdr3_aa: CASSQLTGMGAKNIQYF; cdr3_nt: TGTGCCAGCAGCCAACTGACAGGGATGGGGGCCAAAAACATTCAGTACTTC
clone_size: few; j_call: TRBJ1-5; d_call: TRBD1; v_call: TRBV7-9; cdr3_aa: CASSSTGTEQPQHF; cdr3_nt: TGTGCCAGCAGCTCTACCGGGACAGAGCAGCCCCAGCATTTT
clone_size: many; j_call: TRBJ2-3; d_call: -; v_call: TRBV7-6; cdr3_aa: CASSLLGAGTDTQYF; cdr3_nt: TGTGCCAGCAGCTTACTCGGAGCCGGTACAGATACGCAGTATTTT
clone_size: few; j_call: TRBJ1-2; d_call: -; v_call: TRBV4-2; cdr3_aa: CASSQGPAELSGYTF; cdr3_nt: TGTGCCAGCAGCCAAGGGCCGGCTGAATTGAGTGGCTACACCTTC
clone_size: few; j_call: TRBJ1-1; d_call: -; v_call: TRBV18; cdr3_aa: CASSPRTEGLNTEAFF; cdr3_nt: TGTGCCAGCTCACCACGGACTGAGGGTTTGAACACTGAAGCTTTCTTT
clone_size: once; j_call: TRBJ2-3; d_call: TRBD1; v_call: TRBV16; cdr3_aa: CASSQGTVFTDTQYF; cdr3_nt: TGTGCCAGCAGTCAGGGGACAGTCTTCACAGATACGCAGTATTTT
clone_size: -; j_call: TRBJ2-7; d_call: TRBD2; v_call: TRBV4-3; cdr3_aa: CASSQDSLGSGRSEQYF; cdr3_nt: TGCGCCAGCAGCCAAGATTCCCTTGGTAGCGGGAGGAGCGAGCAGTACTTC
clone_size: -; j_call: TRBJ2-6; d_call: -; v_call: TRBV27; cdr3_aa: CASSFLGGANVLTF; cdr3_nt: TGTGCCAGCAGTTTTCTAGGCGGGGCCAACGTCCTGACTTTC
clone_size: few; j_call: TRBJ2-1; d_call: TRBD1; v_call: TRBV7-9; cdr3_aa: CASRRTGDYNEQFF; cdr3_nt: TGTGCCAGCAGACGGACAGGGGACTACAATGAGCAGTTCTTC
clone_size: -; j_call: TRBJ2-2; d_call: -; v_call: TRBV12-3/TRBV12-4; cdr3_aa: CASSSSGPITGELFF; cdr3_nt: TGTGCCAGCAGTTCCAGCGGGCCAATCACCGGGGAGCTGTTTTTT
clone_size: -; j_call: TRBJ2-3; d_call: TRBD2; v_call: TRBV7-9; cdr3_aa: CAIDNFGRAISDTQYF; cdr3_nt: TGTGCCATCGACAACTTCGGGAGGGCCATTTCAGATACGCAGTATTTT
clone_size: -; j_call: TRBJ1-1; d_call: -; v_call: TRBV6-5; cdr3_aa: CASSSPGTLLSFF; cdr3_nt: TGTGCCAGCAGTTCCCCAGGGACCCTGTTATCTTTCTTT
clone_size: many; j_call: TRBJ2-7; d_call: TRBD1; v_call: TRBV5-1; cdr3_aa: CASSSGQISYEQYF; cdr3_nt: TGCGCCAGCAGCTCGGGACAGATCTCCTACGAGCAGTACTTC